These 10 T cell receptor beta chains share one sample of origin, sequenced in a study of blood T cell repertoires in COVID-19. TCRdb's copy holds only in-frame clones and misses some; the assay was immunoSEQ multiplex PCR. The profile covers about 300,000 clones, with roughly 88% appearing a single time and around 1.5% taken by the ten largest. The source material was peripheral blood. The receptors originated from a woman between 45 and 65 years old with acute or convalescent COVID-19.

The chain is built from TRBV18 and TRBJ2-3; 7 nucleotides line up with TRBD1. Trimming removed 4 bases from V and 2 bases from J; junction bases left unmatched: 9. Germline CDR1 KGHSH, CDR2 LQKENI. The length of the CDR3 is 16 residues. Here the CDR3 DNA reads TGTGCCAGCTCACAACGACAGGGTGTAACCACAGATACGCAGTATTTT. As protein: CASSQRQGVTTDTQYF.

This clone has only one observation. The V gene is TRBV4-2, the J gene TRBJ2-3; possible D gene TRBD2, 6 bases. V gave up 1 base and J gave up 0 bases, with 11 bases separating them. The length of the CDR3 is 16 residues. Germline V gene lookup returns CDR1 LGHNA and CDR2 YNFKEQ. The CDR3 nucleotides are TGTGCCAGCAGCCAAGCGGAGGGATCTAGCACAGATACGCAGTATTTT. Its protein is CASSQAEGSSTDTQYF.

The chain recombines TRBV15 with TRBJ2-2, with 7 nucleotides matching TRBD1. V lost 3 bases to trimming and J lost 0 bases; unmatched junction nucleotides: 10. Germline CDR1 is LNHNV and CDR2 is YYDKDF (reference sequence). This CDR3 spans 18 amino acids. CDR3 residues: CATSSLFDRASNTGELFF. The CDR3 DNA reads TGTGCCACCAGCAGCCTCTTCGACAGGGCCTCGAACACCGGGGAGCTGTTTTTT. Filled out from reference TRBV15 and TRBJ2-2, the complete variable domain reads DAMVIQNPRYQVTQFGKPVTLSCSQTLNHNVMYWYQQKSSQAPKLLFHYYDKDFNNEADTPDNFQSRRPNTSFCFLDIRSPGLGDTAMYLCATSSLFDRASNTGELFFGEGSRLTVL.

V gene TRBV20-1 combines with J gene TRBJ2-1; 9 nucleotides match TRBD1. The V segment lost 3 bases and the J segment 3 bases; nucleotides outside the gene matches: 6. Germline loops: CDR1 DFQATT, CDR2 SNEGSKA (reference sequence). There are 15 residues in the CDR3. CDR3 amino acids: CSASAGTGSYNEQFF. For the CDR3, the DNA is TGCAGTGCTAGTGCCGGGACAGGGAGCTACAATGAGCAGTTCTTC.

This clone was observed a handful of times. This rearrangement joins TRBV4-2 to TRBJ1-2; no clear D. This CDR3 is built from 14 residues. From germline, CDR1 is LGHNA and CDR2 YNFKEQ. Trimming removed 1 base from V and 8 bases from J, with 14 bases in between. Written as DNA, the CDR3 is TGTGCCAGCAGCCAAGGACCTGACATGGCCGGCTACACCTTC. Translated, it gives CASSQGPDMAGYTF.

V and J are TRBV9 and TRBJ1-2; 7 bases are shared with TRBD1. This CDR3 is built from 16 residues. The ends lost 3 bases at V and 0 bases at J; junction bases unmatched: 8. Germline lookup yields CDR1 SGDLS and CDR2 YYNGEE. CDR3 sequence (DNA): TGTGCCAGCAGCGCCGGAAACAGGGGCACTAACTATGGCTACACCTTC. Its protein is CASSAGNRGTNYGYTF.

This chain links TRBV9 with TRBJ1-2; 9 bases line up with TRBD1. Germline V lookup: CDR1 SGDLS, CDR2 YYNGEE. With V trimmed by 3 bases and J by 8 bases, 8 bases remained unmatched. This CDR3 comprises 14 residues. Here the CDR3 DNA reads TGTGCCAGCAGCGCATTGGACAGGGGAAGCGGCTACACCTTC. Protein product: CASSALDRGSGYTF.

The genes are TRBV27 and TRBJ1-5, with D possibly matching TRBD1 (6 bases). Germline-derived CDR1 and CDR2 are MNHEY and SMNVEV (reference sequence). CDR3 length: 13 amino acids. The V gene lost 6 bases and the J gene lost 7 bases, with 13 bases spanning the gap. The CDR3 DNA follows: TGTGCCAGCAGCCCCAGGGGAGGGCAGCCCCAGCATTTT. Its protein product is CASSPRGGQPQHF.

CDR3 region: CASSQDLGSSSYNEQFF. CDR3 DNA sequence: TGTGCCAGCAGCCAAGATTTGGGCTCAAGCTCCTACAATGAGCAGTTCTTC. V is TRBV4-2 and J is TRBJ2-1; D unresolved. CDR1 LGHNA and CDR2 YNFKEQ come from the germline V gene. V lost 0 bases and J lost 0, with 12 bases in between. The CDR3 is 17 amino acids.

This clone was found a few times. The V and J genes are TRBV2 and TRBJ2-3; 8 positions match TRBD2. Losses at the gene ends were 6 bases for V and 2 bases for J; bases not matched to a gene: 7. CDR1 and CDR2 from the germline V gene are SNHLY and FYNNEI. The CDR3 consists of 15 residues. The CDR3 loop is CASRSTSAHTDTQYF. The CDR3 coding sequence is TGTGCCAGCAGATCGACTAGCGCGCACACAGATACGCAGTATTTT. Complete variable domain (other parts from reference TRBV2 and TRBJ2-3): EPEVTQTPSHQVTQMGQEVILRCVPISNHLYFYWYRQILGQKVEFLVSFYNNEISEKSEIFDDQFSVERPDGSNFTLKIRSTKLEDSAMYFCASRSTSAHTDTQYFGPGTRLTVL.